These 7 T cell receptor beta chains were all obtained from the same sample, sequenced in a study of early T cells in non-severe SARS-CoV-2 infection. One entry per CDR3 protein results from TCRdb running MiXCR on the 5' RACE reads. Here the sample spans 97,000 or so distinct CDR3 sequences, approximately 10% being singletons. Sequences were derived from whole blood, sampled at baseline. All receptors come from an adult who was a healthcare worker with PCR-confirmed SARS-CoV-2 infection or an uninfected control (not recorded which).

This clonotype has more than one count but fewer than ten. The J gene is TRBJ2-7, the V gene TRBV10-3; D unresolved. The CDR3 spans 13 residues. Germline lookup yields CDR1 ENHRY and CDR2 SYGVKD. The V and J ends lost 2 bases and 1 base respectively, with 6 bases between them. The CDR3 spells CAISEGSSYEQYF. The CDR3 region has the DNA TGTGCCATCAGTGAGGGCAGTTCCTACGAGCAGTACTTC.

The V gene is TRBV7-9, the J gene TRBJ2-2; D is undetermined. CDR1 is SEHNR, CDR2 FQNEAQ, per germline (reference sequence). Trimming took 1 base from V and 6 from J, leaving 9 bases between them. CDR3 length: 14 amino acids. The CDR3 loop is CASSLVGLPGELFF. As DNA, the CDR3 is TGTGCCAGCAGCTTAGTTGGCCTCCCCGGGGAGCTGTTTTTT. The complete variable domain, with remaining parts taken from reference TRBV7-9 and TRBJ2-2, reads DTGVSQNPRHKITKRGQNVTFRCDPISEHNRLYWYRQTLGQGPEFLTYFQNEAQLEKSRLLSDRFSAERPKGSFSTLEIQRTEQGDSAMYLCASSLVGLPGELFFGEGSRLTVL.

This clonotype was seen repeatedly, ten times or more. The V gene is TRBV6-2 or TRBV6-3, the J gene TRBJ2-3; the D is unclear. V lost 2 bases, J lost 0 bases, and 12 bases lay in between. The CDR3 has 16 residues. Germline CDR1 MNHEY, CDR2 SVGEGT. The chain's CDR3 is CASSYGLRASTDTQYF. CDR3 DNA: TGTGCCAGCAGTTACGGGCTTCGAGCTAGCACAGATACGCAGTATTTT.

This clonotype was seen only a few times. The chain links TRBV10-1 to TRBJ2-7, with a possible D match to TRBD2 (5 bases). The CDR3 is 13 residues long. Trimming left V 6 bases short and J 8 bases short, with 17 bases between. Per germline, CDR1 WNHNN and CDR2 SYGVQD (reference sequence). This CDR3 is CASSGMGSRQQYF. In DNA, the CDR3 is TGCGCCAGCAGCGGGATGGGTAGTCGGCAGCAGTACTTC.

In this sample, this clonotype turned up many times. Germline is not matched at one junction end, which may reflect a read error. The J gene is TRBJ2-1, the V gene TRBV20-1, with D perhaps matching TRBD2 (5 bases). Germline V lookup: CDR1 DFQATT, CDR2 SNEGSKA (reference sequence). There are 14 residues in the CDR3. CDR3 sequence reads: CSPSMAHSSNEQFF. The CDR3 DNA reads as TGCAGTCCTAGCATGGCGCATTCTAGTAATGAGCAGTTCTTC.

The rearrangement joins TRBV7-9 to TRBJ2-3; D remains ambiguous. Germline CDR1 reads SEHNR; CDR2 reads FQNEAQ (reference sequence). Between the trimmed V and J ends, which lost 5 bases and 11 bases, there was a span of 11 bases. The CDR3 totals 11 residues. The CDR3 spells CASSEEGLQYF. The CDR3 DNA reads as TGTGCCAGCAGCGAGGAAGGCTTGCAGTATTTT.

This clonotype was counted a few times. CDR3 nucleotides: TGTGCCAGCAGGCCGCTTTGGACAGGGGGCTATCAGCCCCAGCATTTT. Translation gives CASRPLWTGGYQPQHF. The V gene is TRBV6-1, the J gene TRBJ1-5; TRBD1 matches at 11 bases. Unmatched junction bases numbered 9, after V lost 6 bases and J lost 5 bases. This CDR3 is built from 16 residues. Germline lookup yields CDR1 MNHNS and CDR2 SASEGT.